Described below is a single TCR beta chain sequence and its context. This clone was counted between two and nine times. Which antigen it targets is not known. No per-base quality is available; no much larger clone lies one base away. All of the isolated RNA was reverse transcribed with the High Capacity cDNA Reverse Transcription Kit, so expressed TCRB transcripts were sequenced. Deep immunoSEQ sequencing was applied to naive, central memory and regulatory T cell samples, giving an average of about 3.4 million total reads per sample. After sorted cells were lysed in RLT buffer, RNA was extracted with DNase-treated RNeasy Micro or Mini kits, with the choice depending on cell number. To prevent cross-contamination, every cell subset was processed on its own, while patient and healthy donor samples were processed together. The immunoSEQ multiplex PCR was used to amplify TCRB sequences from cDNA, generating 87-bp fragments that spanned the CDR3 region. Sequencing of the amplicons was done on the Illumina HiSeq platform. The paper's data handling went like this. Synthetic template baselines were used to correct PCR bias computationally, reads within Hamming distance 2 were collapsed together, and singletons that could not be merged were discarded. Reads were aligned against IMGT to assign V, D and J genes, CDR3 length and insertions or deletions at six rearrangement sites. Within each subset, clonotype counts were normalized to the number of sorted cells before true diversity and Gini coefficients were calculated with the tcR R package. The overlap coefficient, calculated on TCRB nucleotide sequences, was used to measure repertoire sharing. Out-of-frame TCRB sequences from naive cells were analyzed to stand in for the pre-selection repertoire. TCRdb holds this immuneACCESS table with in-frame rearrangements only. Some clones are missing; in checked studies, unresolved V genes explain under half, and the rest has no known cause. That table is the source of V, J and clone size, and D and trimming were worked out from the DNA. The sample data list hundreds of thousands of clones, and about an eighth of these were observed just once. Roughly 0.04% of the sample rests with the top ten.

Each donor gave one peripheral blood draw, averaging around 0.11 L, which was collected into heparinised tubes. Naive, central memory, regulatory and stem cell-like memory CD4+ T cells were sorted on a BD FACSAria II using a panel including CD45RO, CCR7, CD25, CD127, CD95 and CD27. Every sorted population had a purity above 98%. PBMCs were isolated right away by Lymphoprep density gradient centrifugation and were stained directly, without culture. So that batch effects would be minimized, each experiment stained and sorted samples in pairs, pairing one healthy donor with one patient. These data are taken from a study of beta chain features in type 1 diabetes (dated by TCRdb to about 2018). Study-level background: Mean age, gender distribution, total cell number and subset yield were not different between patients and healthy donors. A total of approximately 100 million sorted cells were examined across all samples, and the number of cells per subset was strongly correlated with RNA yield. In the study, recently diagnosed type 1 diabetes patients and matched healthy donors were compared on the TCRB repertoires of their sorted circulating CD4+ T cell subsets. Naive and central memory subsets were obtained from all 30 or so donors, but regulatory and stem cell-like memory subsets were isolated from only 8 patients and roughly eight healthy donors. Summary of the overall study and its limitations: Only small numbers of individuals were included in the HLA sub-analyses, which left unresolved whether HLA type had any influence on TCRB rearrangement. Because cDNA was sequenced instead of genomic DNA, highly expressing activated cells could be over-represented, though the groups showed no difference in activation or CD3 levels. Shorter templates might have been favored by PCR, but patient and control samples were amplified and corrected together, so both groups would have been affected equally by any skew. Patients with type 1 diabetes made fewer insertions and deleted more nucleotides at VDJ recombination sites, implying thymic rearrangement abnormalities. In all four CD4+ subsets, TCRB CDR3 length was moderately but significantly shorter in type 1 diabetes patients. The naive, central memory and regulatory TCRB repertoires appeared to resemble one another more closely among patients than among healthy donors.

The CDR3 starts with the cysteine, ends with the phenylalanine, and has 12 residues. Only the CDR3 DNA is retained, 36 bases long and in frame from the first base. In the germline V gene, CDR1 corresponds to MNHEY and CDR2 to SVGAGI. V is pared back by 7 bases and J by 6 bases, with 13 bases lying between the germline termini. The sequence is built from TRBV6-5 and TRBJ2-7; the D segment may tentatively be TRBD1 or TRBD2, each giving 5 matched bases. This TCR came from a man aged 18 to 30 with type 1 diabetes. Sequencing was carried out using naive CD4+ T cells from blood. This specimen's cell subset or site label, per the study, means: true naive CD4+ T cells. CDR3 sequence: CASKGSSSEQYF. The DNA is TGTGCCAGCAAGGGGAGCTCATCCGAGCAGTACTTC.